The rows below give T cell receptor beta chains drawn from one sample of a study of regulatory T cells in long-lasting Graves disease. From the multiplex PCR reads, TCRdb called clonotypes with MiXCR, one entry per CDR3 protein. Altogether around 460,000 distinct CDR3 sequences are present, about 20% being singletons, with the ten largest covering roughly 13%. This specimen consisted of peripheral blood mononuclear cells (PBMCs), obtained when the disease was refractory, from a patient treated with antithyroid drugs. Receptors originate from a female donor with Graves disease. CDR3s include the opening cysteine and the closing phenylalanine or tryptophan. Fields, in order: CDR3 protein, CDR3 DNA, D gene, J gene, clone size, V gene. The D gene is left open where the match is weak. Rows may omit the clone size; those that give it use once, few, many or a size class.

CASSFRQAAGELFF,TGCGCCAGCAGCTTTCGGCAGGCTGCCGGGGAGCTGTTTTTT,-,TRBJ2-2,-,TRBV5-1
CASTSGFPYEQYF,TGTGCCAGCACCTCGGGGTTTCCCTACGAGCAGTACTTC,-,TRBJ2-7,many,TRBV3-1
CASSRSPTGVREQYF,TGTGCCAGCAGTCGATCCCCTACAGGGGTTCGCGAGCAGTACTTC,TRBD1,TRBJ2-7,many,TRBV27
CASSYFNTEAFF,TGTGCCAGCAGTTACTTTAACACTGAAGCTTTCTTT,-,TRBJ1-1,many,TRBV12-3/TRBV12-4
CSVERTGRETQYF,TGCAGCGTTGAGAGGACAGGGCGGGAGACCCAGTACTTC,TRBD1,TRBJ2-5,many,TRBV29-1
CASSQDLSRDMTSKYF,TGTGCCAGCAGCCAAGACCTGTCCCGGGACATGACCTCCAAGTATTTT,-,TRBJ2-3,-,TRBV3-1
CASREDRDSGNTIYF,TGTGCCAGCAGAGAAGACAGGGACTCTGGAAACACCATATATTTT,TRBD1,TRBJ1-3,many,TRBV28
CASSSDRGDYGYTF,TGTGCCAGCAGCTCGGACAGGGGTGACTATGGCTACACCTTC,TRBD1,TRBJ1-2,-,TRBV7-3
CASSRDRENTEAFF,TGTGCCAGCAGTCGGGACAGGGAGAACACTGAAGCTTTCTTT,TRBD1,TRBJ1-1,many,TRBV28
CASSSPGGPGETQYF,TGTGCCAGCAGTTCCCCGGGGGGGCCGGGAGAGACCCAGTACTTC,TRBD2,TRBJ2-5,-,TRBV7-2
CASSIIGGEAFF,TGTGCCAGCAGCATAATAGGTGGTGAAGCTTTCTTT,-,TRBJ1-1,few,TRBV6-1
CASSYSAGLNSPLHF,TGTGCCAGCAGTTACTCGGCAGGGTTGAATTCACCCCTCCACTTT,-,TRBJ1-6,few,TRBV6-5
CASSRTGDTYSNQPQHF,TGTGCCAGCAGCCGGACAGGCGACACCTATAGCAATCAGCCCCAGCATTTT,TRBD1,TRBJ1-5,few,TRBV9
CASADGRSGELFF,TGTGCGAGCGCCGACGGGCGGTCCGGGGAGCTGTTTTTT,-,TRBJ2-2,-,TRBV7-3
CASSQEWLRRGETQYF,TGCGCCAGCAGCCAAGAATGGTTACGCAGGGGTGAGACCCAGTACTTC,-,TRBJ2-5,few,TRBV4-3
CASSKTDTSYEQYF,TGTGCCAGCTCCAAGACGGACACTTCCTACGAGCAGTACTTC,-,TRBJ2-7,-,TRBV18
CASSPLAGAQETQYF,TGTGCCAGCAGCCCACTAGCGGGGGCCCAAGAGACCCAGTACTTC,TRBD2,TRBJ2-5,many,TRBV6-1
CASSSDRGLTNEQFF,TGTGCCAGCAGCTCTGACAGGGGGCTTACAAATGAGCAGTTCTTC,TRBD1,TRBJ2-1,-,TRBV5-4